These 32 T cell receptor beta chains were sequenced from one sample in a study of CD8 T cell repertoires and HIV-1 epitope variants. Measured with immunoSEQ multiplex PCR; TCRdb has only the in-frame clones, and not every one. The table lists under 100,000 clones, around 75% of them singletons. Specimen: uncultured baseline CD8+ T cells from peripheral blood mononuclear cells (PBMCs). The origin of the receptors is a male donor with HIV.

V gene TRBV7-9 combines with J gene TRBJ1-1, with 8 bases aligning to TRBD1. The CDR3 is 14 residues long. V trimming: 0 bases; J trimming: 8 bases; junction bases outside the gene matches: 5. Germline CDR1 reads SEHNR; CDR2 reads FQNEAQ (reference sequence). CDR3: CASSLARTGREAFF. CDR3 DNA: TGTGCCAGCAGCTTAGCCAGGACAGGGAGGGAAGCTTTCTTT.

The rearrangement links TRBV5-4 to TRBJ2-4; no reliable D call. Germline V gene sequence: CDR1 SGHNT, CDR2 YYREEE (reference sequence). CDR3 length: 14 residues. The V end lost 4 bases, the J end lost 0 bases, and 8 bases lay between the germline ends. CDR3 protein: CASSDILAKNIQYF. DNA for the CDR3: TGTGCCAGCAGCGATATTCTAGCCAAAAACATTCAGTACTTC.

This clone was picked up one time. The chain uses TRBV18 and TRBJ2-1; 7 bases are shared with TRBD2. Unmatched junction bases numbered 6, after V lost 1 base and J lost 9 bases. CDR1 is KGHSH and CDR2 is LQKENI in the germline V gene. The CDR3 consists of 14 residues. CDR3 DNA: TGTGCCAGCTCACCACACCATAGCGGGCCTGAGCAGTTCTTC. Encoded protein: CASSPHHSGPEQFF.

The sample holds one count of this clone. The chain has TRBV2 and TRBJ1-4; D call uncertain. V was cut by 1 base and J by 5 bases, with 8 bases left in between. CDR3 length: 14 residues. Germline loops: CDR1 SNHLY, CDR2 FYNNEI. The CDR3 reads CASSEGGWNEKLFF. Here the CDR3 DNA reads TGTGCCAGCAGTGAAGGAGGCTGGAATGAAAAACTGTTTTTT.

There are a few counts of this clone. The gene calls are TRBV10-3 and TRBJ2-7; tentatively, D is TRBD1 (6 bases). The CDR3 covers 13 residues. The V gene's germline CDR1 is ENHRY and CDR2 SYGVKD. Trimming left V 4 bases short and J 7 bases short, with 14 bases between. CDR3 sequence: CAISGAGEGEQYF. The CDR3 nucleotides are TGTGCCATCAGTGGGGCAGGGGAAGGGGAGCAGTACTTC.

The CDR3 sequence is CASSQEEGVGAGMADTQYF. CDR3 DNA sequence: TGTGCCAGCAGCCAAGAGGAGGGCGTAGGAGCGGGGATGGCAGATACGCAGTATTTT. The rearrangement joins TRBV4-2 to TRBJ2-3; 7 bases are shared with TRBD2. CDR3 length equals 19 residues. Germline assignment: CDR1 LGHNA and CDR2 YNFKEQ. The J segment lost 4 bases and the V segment lost 0 bases, leaving 16 bases of the junction unmatched.

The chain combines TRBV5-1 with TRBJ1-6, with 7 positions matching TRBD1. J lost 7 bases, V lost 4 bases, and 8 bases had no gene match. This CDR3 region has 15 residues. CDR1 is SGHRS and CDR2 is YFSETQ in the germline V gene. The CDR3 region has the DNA TGCGCCAGCAGCCCTGACAGGGTAGGAAATTCACCCCTCCACTTT. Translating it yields CASSPDRVGNSPLHF.

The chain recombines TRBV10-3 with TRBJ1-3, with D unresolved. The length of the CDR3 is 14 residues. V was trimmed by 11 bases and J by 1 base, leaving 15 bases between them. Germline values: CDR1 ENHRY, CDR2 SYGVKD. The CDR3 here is CAVLEDRSGNTIYF. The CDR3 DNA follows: TGTGCCGTACTCGAGGACCGTTCTGGAAACACCATATATTTT.

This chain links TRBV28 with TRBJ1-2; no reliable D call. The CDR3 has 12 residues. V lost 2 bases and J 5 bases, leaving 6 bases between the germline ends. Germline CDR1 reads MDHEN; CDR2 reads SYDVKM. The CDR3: CASSLAAYGYTF. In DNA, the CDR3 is TGTGCCAGCAGTTTAGCGGCATATGGCTACACCTTC.

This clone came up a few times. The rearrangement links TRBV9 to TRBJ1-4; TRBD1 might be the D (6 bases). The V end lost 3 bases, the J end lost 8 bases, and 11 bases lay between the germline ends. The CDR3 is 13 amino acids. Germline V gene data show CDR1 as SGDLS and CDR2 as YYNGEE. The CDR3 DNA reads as TGTGCCAGCAGCGAGGGGGAGAGGGAAAAACTGTTTTTT. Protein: CASSEGEREKLFF.

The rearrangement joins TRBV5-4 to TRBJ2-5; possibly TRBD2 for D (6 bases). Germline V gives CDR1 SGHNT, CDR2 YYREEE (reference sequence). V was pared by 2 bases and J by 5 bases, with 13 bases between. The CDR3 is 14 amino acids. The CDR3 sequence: CASSFGGGRETQYF. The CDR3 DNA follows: TGTGCCAGCAGCTTTGGCGGAGGGAGGGAGACCCAGTACTTC.

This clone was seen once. The CDR3 region has the DNA TGTGCCAGTTTAAACAGGGGCGGTATGTTCAATGAGCAGTTCTTC. Amino acids: CASLNRGGMFNEQFF. The chain is built from TRBV19 and TRBJ2-1; TRBD1 matches at 7 bases. Per the germline V gene, CDR1 is LNHDA and CDR2 is SQIVND (reference sequence). The CDR3 sequence is 15 residues long. V shed 8 bases, J shed 6 bases, and the junction held 13 bases outside the gene matches.

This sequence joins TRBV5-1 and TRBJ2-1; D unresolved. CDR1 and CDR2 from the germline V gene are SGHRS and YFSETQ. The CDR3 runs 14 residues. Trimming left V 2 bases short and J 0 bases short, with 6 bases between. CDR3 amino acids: CASSFGSSYNEQFF. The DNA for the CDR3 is TGCGCCAGCAGCTTCGGCAGCTCCTACAATGAGCAGTTCTTC.

The chain's CDR3 is CASSWTATGELFF. CDR3 DNA sequence: TGTGCCAGCAGTTGGACAGCCACCGGGGAGCTGTTTTTT. V gene TRBV6-1 combines with J gene TRBJ2-2, with D tentatively TRBD1 (6 bases). The CDR3 consists of 13 residues. Germline V gene lookup returns CDR1 MNHNS and CDR2 SASEGT. Deletions cut 5 bases from V and 4 bases from J, with 8 bases between.

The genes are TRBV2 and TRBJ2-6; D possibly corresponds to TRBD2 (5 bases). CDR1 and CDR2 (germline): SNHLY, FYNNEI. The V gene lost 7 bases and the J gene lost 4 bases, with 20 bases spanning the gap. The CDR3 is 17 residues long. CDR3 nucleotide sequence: TGTGCCAGCAAAACTTCCAGCGGACCAGCGGGGGCCAACGTCCTGACTTTC. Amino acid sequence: CASKTSSGPAGANVLTF.

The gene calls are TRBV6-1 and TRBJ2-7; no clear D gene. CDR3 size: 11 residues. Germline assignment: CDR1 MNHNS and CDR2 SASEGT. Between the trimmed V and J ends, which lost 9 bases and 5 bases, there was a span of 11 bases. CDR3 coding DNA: TGTGCCAGTATGGACGCGGACGAGCAGTACTTC. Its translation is CASMDADEQYF.

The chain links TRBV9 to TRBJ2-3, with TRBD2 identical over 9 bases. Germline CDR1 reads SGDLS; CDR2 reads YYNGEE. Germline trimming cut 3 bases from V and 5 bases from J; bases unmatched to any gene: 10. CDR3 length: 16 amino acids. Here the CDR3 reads CASSAPHSGSGDTQYF. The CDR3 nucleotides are TGTGCCAGCAGCGCCCCCCATAGCGGGAGTGGAGATACGCAGTATTTT.

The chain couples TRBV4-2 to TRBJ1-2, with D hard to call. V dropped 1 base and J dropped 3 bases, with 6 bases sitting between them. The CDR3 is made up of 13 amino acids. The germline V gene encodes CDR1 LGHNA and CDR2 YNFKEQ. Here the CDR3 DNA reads TGTGCCAGCAGCCAAGTCGCAGACTATGGCTACACCTTC. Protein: CASSQVADYGYTF.

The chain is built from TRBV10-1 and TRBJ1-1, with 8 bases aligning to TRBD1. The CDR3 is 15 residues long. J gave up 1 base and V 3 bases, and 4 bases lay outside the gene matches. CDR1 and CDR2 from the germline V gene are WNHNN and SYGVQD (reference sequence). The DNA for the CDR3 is TGCGCCAGCAGTGATCAGGGGGCCCCGAACACTGAAGCTTTCTTT. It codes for CASSDQGAPNTEAFF.

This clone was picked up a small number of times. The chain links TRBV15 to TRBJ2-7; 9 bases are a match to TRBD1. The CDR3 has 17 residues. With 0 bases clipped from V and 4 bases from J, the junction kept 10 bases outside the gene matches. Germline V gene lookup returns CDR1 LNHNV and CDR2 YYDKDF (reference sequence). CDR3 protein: CATSREAIRDREYEQYF. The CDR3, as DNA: TGTGCCACCAGCAGAGAAGCTATCCGGGACAGGGAGTACGAGCAGTACTTC.

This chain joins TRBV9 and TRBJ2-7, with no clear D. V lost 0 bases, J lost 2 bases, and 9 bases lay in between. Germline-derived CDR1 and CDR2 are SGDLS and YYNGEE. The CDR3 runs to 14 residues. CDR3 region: CASSVAPEAYEQYF. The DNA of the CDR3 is TGTGCCAGCAGCGTAGCCCCGGAAGCCTACGAGCAGTACTTC.

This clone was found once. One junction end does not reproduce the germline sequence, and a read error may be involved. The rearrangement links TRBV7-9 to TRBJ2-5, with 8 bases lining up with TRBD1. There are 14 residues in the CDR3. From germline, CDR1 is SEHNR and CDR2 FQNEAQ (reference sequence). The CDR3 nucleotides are TGTGCCAGCAGCCCCCAGGGGGCGCAAGGGACCCAGTACTTC. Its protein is CASSPQGAQGTQYF.

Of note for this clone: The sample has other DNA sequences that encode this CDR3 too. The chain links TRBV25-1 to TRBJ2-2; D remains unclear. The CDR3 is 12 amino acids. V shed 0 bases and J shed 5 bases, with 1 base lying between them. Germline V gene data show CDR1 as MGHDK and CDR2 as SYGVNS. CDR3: CASSEYTGELFF. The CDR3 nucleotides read TGTGCCAGCAGTGAATATACCGGGGAGCTGTTTTTT.

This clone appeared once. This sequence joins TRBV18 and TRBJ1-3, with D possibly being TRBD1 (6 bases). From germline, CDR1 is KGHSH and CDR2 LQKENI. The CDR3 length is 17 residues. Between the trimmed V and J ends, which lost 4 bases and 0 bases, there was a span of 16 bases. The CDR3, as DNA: TGTGCCAGCTCACAAACCGTTGGACAGAGCTCTGGAAACACCATATATTTT. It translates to CASSQTVGQSSGNTIYF.

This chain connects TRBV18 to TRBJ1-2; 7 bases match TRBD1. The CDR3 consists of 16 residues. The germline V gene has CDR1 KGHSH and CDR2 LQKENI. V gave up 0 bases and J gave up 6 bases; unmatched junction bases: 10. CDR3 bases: TGTGCCAGCTCACCACCTAACAGGGGAACGACGGATGGCTACACCTTC. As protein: CASSPPNRGTTDGYTF. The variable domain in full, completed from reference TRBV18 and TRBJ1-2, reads NAGVMQNPRHLVRRRGQEARLRCSPMKGHSHVYWYRQLPEEGLKFMVYLQKENIIDESGMPKERFSAEFPKEGPSILRIQQVVRGDSAAYFCASSPPNRGTTDGYTFGSGTRLTVV.

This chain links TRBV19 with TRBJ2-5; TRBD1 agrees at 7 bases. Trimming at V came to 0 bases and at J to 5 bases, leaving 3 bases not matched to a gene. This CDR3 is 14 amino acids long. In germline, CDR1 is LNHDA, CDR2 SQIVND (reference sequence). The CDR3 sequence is CASSIDRGSETQYF. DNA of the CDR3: TGTGCCAGTAGTATAGACAGGGGGAGTGAGACCCAGTACTTC.

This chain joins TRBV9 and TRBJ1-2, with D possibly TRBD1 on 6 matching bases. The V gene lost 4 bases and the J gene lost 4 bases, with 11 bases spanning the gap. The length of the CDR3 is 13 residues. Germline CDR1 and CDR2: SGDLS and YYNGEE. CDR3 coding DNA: TGTGCCAGCAGCTTACAGGGCACCTATGGCTACACCTTC. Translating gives CASSLQGTYGYTF.

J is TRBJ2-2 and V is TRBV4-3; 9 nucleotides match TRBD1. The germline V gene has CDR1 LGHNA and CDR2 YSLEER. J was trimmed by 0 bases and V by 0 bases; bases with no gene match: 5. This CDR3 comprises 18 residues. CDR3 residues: CASSQELGTGTNTGELFF. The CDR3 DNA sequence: TGCGCCAGCAGCCAAGAATTAGGGACAGGGACGAACACCGGGGAGCTGTTTTTT.

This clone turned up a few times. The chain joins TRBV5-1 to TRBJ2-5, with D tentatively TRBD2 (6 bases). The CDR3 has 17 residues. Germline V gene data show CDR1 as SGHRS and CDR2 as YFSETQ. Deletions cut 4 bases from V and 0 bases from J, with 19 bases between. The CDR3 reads CASSAGDSGTYQETQYF. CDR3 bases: TGCGCCAGCAGCGCCGGGGACTCGGGAACTTACCAAGAGACCCAGTACTTC.

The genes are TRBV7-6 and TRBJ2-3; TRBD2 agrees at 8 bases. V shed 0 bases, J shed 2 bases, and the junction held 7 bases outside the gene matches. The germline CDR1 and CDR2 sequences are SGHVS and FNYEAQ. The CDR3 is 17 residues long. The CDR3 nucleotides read TGTGCCAGCAGCTTAGCGTGGAGCGGGGGCACCACAGATACGCAGTATTTT. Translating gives CASSLAWSGGTTDTQYF.

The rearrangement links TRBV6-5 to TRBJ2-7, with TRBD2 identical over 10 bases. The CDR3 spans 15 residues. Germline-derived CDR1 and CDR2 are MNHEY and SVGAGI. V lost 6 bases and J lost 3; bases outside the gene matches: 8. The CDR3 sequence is CASSPPGTSDYEQYF. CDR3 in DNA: TGTGCCAGCAGCCCCCCCGGGACTAGCGACTACGAGCAGTACTTC.

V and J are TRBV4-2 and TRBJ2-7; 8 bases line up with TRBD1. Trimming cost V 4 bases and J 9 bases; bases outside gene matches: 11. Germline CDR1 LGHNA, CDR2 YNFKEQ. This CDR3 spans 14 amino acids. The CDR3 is CASSPPTGTGGQYF. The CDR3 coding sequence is TGTGCCAGCAGCCCCCCCACCGGGACAGGTGGGCAGTACTTC.